This T cell receptor beta chain was sequenced in a study of response to subunit inactivated influenza vaccine. From the RT-PCR reads, TCRdb called clonotypes with MiXCR, one entry per CDR3 protein. The repertoire holds over 800,000 distinct CDR3 sequences, with approximately 22% as singletons. The CDR3 has 14 amino acids. Germline loops: CDR1 SGDLS, CDR2 YYNGEE. Between the trimmed V and J ends, which lost 0 bases and 7 bases, there was a span of 14 bases. This clonotype showed up just a few times. The source is a man aged 45 to 65 who received an inactivated influenza vaccine. Material: PBMCs from blood, obtained 5 days after vaccination. This sequence joins TRBV9 and TRBJ2-7, with TRBD1 as a possible D gene (6 bases). This CDR3 reads CASSVDRDPMEQYF. The CDR3 DNA is TGTGCCAGCAGCGTAGACAGGGATCCCATGGAGCAGTACTTC. Filled out from reference TRBV9 and TRBJ2-7, the complete variable domain reads DSGVTQTPKHLITATGQRVTLRCSPRSGDLSVYWYQQSLDQGLQFLIQYYNGEERAKGNILERFSAQQFPDLHSELNLSSLELGDSALYFCASSVDRDPMEQYFGPGTRLTVT.